This T cell receptor (beta chain) emerged from a study of T-cell reconstitution after alpha-beta-depleted transplantation in children. V shed 3 bases, J shed 0 bases, and the junction held 5 bases outside the gene matches. The CDR3 loop spans 16 amino acids. CDR1 MNHNS and CDR2 SASEGT come from the germline V gene. This clonotype was counted between two and nine times. As it was prepared, the TCRbeta library received unique molecular identifiers. TCRdb itself ran the PCR reads through MiXCR, one entry per CDR3 protein. Of a few hundred thousand distinct CDR3 sequences detected, around 16% appear once; the ten largest clones hold roughly 3.3%.

This TCR came from a human donor who donated a stem cell graft to a child with acute lymphoblastic leukemia. The V call is TRBV6-1, the J call TRBJ2-1, with 7 bases matching TRBD1. The source was PBMCs from the stem cell graft donor, collected from the stem cell graft. The CDR3, as DNA: TGTGCCAGCAGTGACCACAGGGGAAGCTCCTACAATGAGCAGTTCTTC. Protein product: CASSDHRGSSYNEQFF.